This T cell receptor (beta chain) was documented in a study of shared clonotypes between healthy human individuals. Over several immunoSEQ plates, each subset's genomic DNA was distributed in even portions. The protocol was immunoSEQ multiplex PCR, while the TCRdb copy is restricted to in-frame clones and leaves out a portion. The sample carries roughly 2 million clones, roughly 96% recorded once. V was clipped by 6 bases and J by 5 bases, with 8 bases between them. Germline V gives CDR1 MNHEY, CDR2 SMNVEV (reference sequence). CDR3 length equals 11 residues. The chain links TRBV27 to TRBJ2-7; no clear D. Sequencing used naive CD4+ T cells sorted from blood. Specified subset: CD45RA+ positively selected. The sequence came from a man aged 18-30 years in good health. The CDR3 sequence: CASRSFNEQYF. In DNA form, the CDR3 reads TGTGCCAGCAGGTCGTTCAACGAGCAGTACTTC.